The 31 T cell receptor beta chains presented below share a single source sample, sequenced in a study of T cells expressing NK-cell markers (TCRdb year 2020). The library was made by 5' RACE. Sequencing instrument: Illumina HiSeq 2000. TCRdb reprocessed the reads and provides one entry for every CDR3 protein sequence; no DNA is given. The sample table includes 500,000 to 600,000 distinct CDR3 sequences. Together, the top ten hold approximately 4% of the sample. Sequences were obtained from blood T cells: a sorted CD56 or NKG2C T cell subset, CD4+ or CD8+ T cells, or bulk PBMC T cells (not recorded which). Every receptor here comes from a man aged 18 to 29 in good health. Donor details come from another sample of the same person, matched by shared clones.

V and J are TRBV12-3 or TRBV12-4 and TRBJ2-1; absent DNA, TCRdb's TRBD1 call cannot be checked. The CDR3 sequence is 14 residues long. CDR3 amino acids: CASSSSGSQNEQFF.

The CDR3 loop reads CASSTGVGETQYF. This rearrangement joins TRBV6-2 or TRBV6-3 to TRBJ2-5; the TRBD1 assignment by TCRdb is unverifiable without DNA. This CDR3 comprises 13 residues. The germline V gene encodes CDR1 MNHEY and CDR2 SVGEGT.

The J gene is TRBJ2-1, the V gene TRBV29-1. The CDR3 is 11 residues long. Germline values: CDR1 SQVTM, CDR2 ANQGSEA. This CDR3 is CSVEEARWQFF.

The chain uses TRBV12-3 or TRBV12-4 and TRBJ1-6. The CDR3 spans 13 residues. The CDR3 loop is CASMNDWDSPLHF.

This chain joins TRBV29-1 and TRBJ2-1; the TCRdb call, TRBD1, lacks DNA for checking. There are 11 residues in the CDR3. The V gene's germline CDR1 is SQVTM and CDR2 ANQGSEA. The CDR3 loop reads CSVATGSEGFF.

The V gene is TRBV6-5, the J gene TRBJ2-1; TCRdb's D gene call, TRBD2, goes unchecked for lack of DNA. The germline gives CDR1 MNHEY, CDR2 SVGAGI. The CDR3 length is 16 residues. CDR3 loop: CASRHSLAGESNEQFF.

The chain is built from TRBV11-2 and TRBJ2-3; without DNA, the TCRdb call of TRBD2 cannot be checked. CDR1 is SGHAT, CDR2 FQNNGV, per germline. The CDR3 sequence is 11 residues long. This CDR3 is CASLVQGTQYF.

V gene TRBV11-2 combines with J gene TRBJ2-1; lacking DNA, the TRBD1 call made by TCRdb goes unchecked. This CDR3 comprises 16 residues. CDR1 is SGHAT, CDR2 FQNNGV, per germline. CDR3: CASSSSYRASYNEQFF.

The chain recombines TRBV7-9 with TRBJ2-3; no DNA is available, so the TRBD1 call from TCRdb remains unchecked. CDR3 length equals 14 residues. The germline gives CDR1 SEHNR, CDR2 FQNEAQ (reference sequence). CDR3 residues: CASSPDSPTDTQYF.

V is TRBV29-1 and J is TRBJ2-1; TCRdb outputs TRBD2, but without DNA this stays unchecked. From germline, CDR1 is SQVTM and CDR2 ANQGSEA. The CDR3 is 16 residues long. The CDR3 protein is CSVPGLGDWSYNEQFF.

J is TRBJ1-2 and V is TRBV12-3 or TRBV12-4; TCRdb indicates TRBD1, and absent DNA this call remains unverified. This CDR3 region has 15 residues. The chain's CDR3 is CASSSGQGKFYGYTF.

J is TRBJ2-5 and V is TRBV7-2. The length of the CDR3 is 13 residues. Germline V lookup: CDR1 SGHTA, CDR2 FQGNSA. The CDR3 reads CASGRHVPETQYF.

This chain connects TRBV24-1 to TRBJ2-3; TCRdb's assignment of TRBD1 cannot be checked, as there is no DNA. The CDR3 has 16 residues. Germline lookup yields CDR1 KGHDR and CDR2 SFDVKD. The CDR3 is CATSDGQGHLTDTQYF.

V and J are TRBV7-9 and TRBJ2-7; TCRdb proposes TRBD1, but this gene call is untestable without DNA. The CDR3 is made up of 14 amino acids. Germline loops: CDR1 SEHNR, CDR2 FQNEAQ (reference sequence). CDR3 sequence reads: CASSLASGEHEQYF.

The J gene is TRBJ2-2, the V gene TRBV7-2. Germline CDR1 reads SGHTA; CDR2 reads FQGNSA. The CDR3 sequence is 16 residues long. The CDR3 region is CASSLAELFSTGELFF. Looking up the rest from reference TRBV7-2 and TRBJ2-2 gives the full variable domain: GAGVSQSPSNKVTEKGKDVELRCDPISGHTALYWYRQSLGQGLEFLIYFQGNSAPDKSGLPSDRFSAERTGGSVSTLTIQRTQQEDSAVYLCASSLAELFSTGELFFGEGSRLTVL.

The chain employs TRBV29-1 and TRBJ1-4. Looked up from germline, CDR1 is SQVTM and CDR2 is ANQGSEA. The CDR3 consists of 12 residues. The CDR3 sequence: CSVAGMSEKLFF.

This chain links TRBV12-3 or TRBV12-4 with TRBJ1-2; the D gene TCRdb calls, TRBD1, cannot be checked with no DNA. There are 14 residues in the CDR3. This CDR3 reads CASSLGASWYGYTF.

The CDR3 loop is CASDETGVPGEQYF. The chain joins TRBV7-9 to TRBJ2-7; the TRBD1 assignment by TCRdb is unverifiable without DNA. The length of the CDR3 is 14 residues. CDR1 is SEHNR and CDR2 is FQNEAQ in the germline V gene (reference sequence). Full variable domain (missing parts from reference TRBV7-9 and TRBJ2-7): DTGVSQNPRHKITKRGQNVTFRCDPISEHNRLYWYRQTLGQGPEFLTYFQNEAQLEKSRLLSDRFSAERPKGSFSTLEIQRTEQGDSAMYLCASDETGVPGEQYFGPGTRLTVT.

The V call is TRBV20-1, the J call TRBJ2-1; TCRdb returns TRBD1, unconfirmable since there is no DNA. The CDR3 contains 15 residues. CDR1 and CDR2 (germline): DFQATT, SNEGSKA (reference sequence). CDR3 region: CSARDQGDVRNEQFF.

The genes are TRBV27 and TRBJ2-2; TCRdb's D call, TRBD2, is unchecked because there is no DNA. The germline V gene has CDR1 MNHEY and CDR2 SMNVEV (reference sequence). The CDR3 covers 17 residues. CDR3: CASSSPLAGPNTGELFF.

The V call is TRBV12-3 or TRBV12-4, the J call TRBJ1-2; the TCRdb D gene call, TRBD1, has no DNA to confirm it. This CDR3 spans 14 amino acids. CDR3 sequence reads: CASWARGRVSGYTF.

The genes are TRBV7-9 and TRBJ1-4; TCRdb names TRBD1, which stays unverified in the absence of DNA. CDR3 length: 15 residues. Per the germline V gene, CDR1 is SEHNR and CDR2 is FQNEAQ (reference sequence). The CDR3 sequence: CASSFSRRGAEKLFF.

V is TRBV29-1 and J is TRBJ2-5; TCRdb returns TRBD1, unconfirmable since there is no DNA. This CDR3 has 14 amino acids. Germline lookup yields CDR1 SQVTM and CDR2 ANQGSEA. The CDR3 loop reads CSVAPSMYQETQYF.

The chain is built from TRBV10-3 and TRBJ2-5; TCRdb gives TRBD2 as the D gene, but with no DNA this cannot be confirmed. This CDR3 spans 13 amino acids. Germline V gene sequence: CDR1 ENHRY, CDR2 SYGVKD. CDR3 loop: CAIRARAGETQYF.

The genes are TRBV10-3 and TRBJ2-7; TCRdb proposes TRBD1, but this gene call is untestable without DNA. CDR1 is ENHRY, CDR2 SYGVKD, per germline. This CDR3 has 14 amino acids. The chain's CDR3 is CAIRSGGQSYEQYF.

J is TRBJ1-6 and V is TRBV10-3; absent DNA, TCRdb's TRBD1 call cannot be checked. CDR1 is ENHRY and CDR2 is SYGVKD in the germline V gene. The CDR3 is 13 residues long. The CDR3 sequence is CATNTGMNSPLHF.

This chain connects TRBV10-3 to TRBJ2-5; TCRdb names TRBD2, which stays unverified in the absence of DNA. The germline V gene encodes CDR1 ENHRY and CDR2 SYGVKD. This CDR3 contains 16 residues. CDR3 sequence: CAISESGGRRQETQYF.

V is TRBV7-8 and J is TRBJ2-1; the D call of TRBD2 rests on TCRdb alone, since no DNA is present to check it. The CDR3 contains 15 residues. In germline, CDR1 is SGHVS, CDR2 FQNEAQ. The chain's CDR3 is CASSPIGPRGNGQFF.

The chain is built from TRBV5-5 and TRBJ2-1. The CDR3 totals 14 residues. The germline CDR1 and CDR2 sequences are SGHKS and YYEKEE (reference sequence). CDR3 amino acids: CASSYEAYGNEQFF.

The chain couples TRBV29-1 to TRBJ2-1; absent DNA, TCRdb's TRBD1 call cannot be checked. The germline CDR1 and CDR2 sequences are SQVTM and ANQGSEA. The CDR3 consists of 20 residues. The CDR3 region is CSAEPYHRGSLNREGAGQFF.

The V gene is TRBV3-1, the J gene TRBJ1-2; TCRdb's assignment of TRBD1 cannot be checked, as there is no DNA. Germline-derived CDR1 and CDR2 are LGHDT and YNNKEL (reference sequence). The CDR3 sequence is 13 residues long. The CDR3 sequence is CASSFRTGKGYTF.